This T cell receptor (beta chain) was documented in a study of shared clonotypes between healthy human individuals. Regarding the study as a whole: Among donors, clonotype sharing was expected to be affected by sequencing depth. Non-shared clonotypes had lower generation probabilities than those shared by all four donors. Naive subsets typically showed greater estimated richness than memory subsets.

Replicate PCRs from sorted subsets contained roughly 200 ng DNA, which is 30,000 to 35,000 T cell genomes. This table comes from immunoSEQ multiplex PCR, and its TCRdb copy is limited to in-frame clones, with some not included. The table shows about 300,000 clones, with 74% occurring only once. With respect to this clone: Its antigen is not identified.

What was sequenced was memory CD4+ T cells sorted from blood. Specified subset: CD45RA-negative fraction. The clonotype was recovered from a man aged 25 to 45 in good health.

The CDR3 DNA sequence: TGTGCCAGCAGCTTAGCGGGAGTGGGGACCGGGGAGCTGTTTTTT. Translated, it gives CASSLAGVGTGELFF. The rearrangement links TRBV7-2 to TRBJ2-2, with a possible D match to TRBD2 (5 bases). The germline V gene has CDR1 SGHTA and CDR2 FQGNSA. This CDR3 region has 15 residues. Trimming stripped 0 bases from V and 5 bases from J, with 10 bases between.